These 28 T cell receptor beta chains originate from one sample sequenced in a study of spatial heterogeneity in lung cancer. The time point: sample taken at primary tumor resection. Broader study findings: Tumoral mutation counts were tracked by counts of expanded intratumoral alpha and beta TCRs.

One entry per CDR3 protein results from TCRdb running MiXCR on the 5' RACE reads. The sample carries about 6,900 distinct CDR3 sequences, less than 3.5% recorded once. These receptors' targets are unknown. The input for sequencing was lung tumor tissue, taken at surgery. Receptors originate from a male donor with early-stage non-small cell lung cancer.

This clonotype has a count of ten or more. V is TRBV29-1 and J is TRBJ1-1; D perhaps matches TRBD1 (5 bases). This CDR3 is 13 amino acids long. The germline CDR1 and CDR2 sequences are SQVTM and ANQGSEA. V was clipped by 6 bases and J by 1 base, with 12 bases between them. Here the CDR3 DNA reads TGCAGCGTGCTAGGACAATGGAACACTGAAGCTTTCTTT. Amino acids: CSVLGQWNTEAFF.

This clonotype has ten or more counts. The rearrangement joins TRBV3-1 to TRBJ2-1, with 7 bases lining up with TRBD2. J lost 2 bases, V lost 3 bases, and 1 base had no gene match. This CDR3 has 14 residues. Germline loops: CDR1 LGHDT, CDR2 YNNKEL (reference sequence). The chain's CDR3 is CASSQRETYNEQFF. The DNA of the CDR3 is TGTGCCAGCAGCCAGCGGGAGACCTACAATGAGCAGTTCTTC.

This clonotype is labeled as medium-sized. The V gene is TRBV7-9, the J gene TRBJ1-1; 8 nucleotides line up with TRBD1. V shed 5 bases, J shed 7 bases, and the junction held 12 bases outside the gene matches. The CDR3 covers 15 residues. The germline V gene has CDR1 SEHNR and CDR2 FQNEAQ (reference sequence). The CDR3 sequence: CASSPGTGEYFEAFF. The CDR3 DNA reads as TGTGCCAGCAGCCCCGGGACAGGCGAATATTTTGAAGCTTTCTTT. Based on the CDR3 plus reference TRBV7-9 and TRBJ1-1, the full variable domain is DTGVSQNPRHKITKRGQNVTFRCDPISEHNRLYWYRQTLGQGPEFLTYFQNEAQLEKSRLLSDRFSAERPKGSFSTLEIQRTEQGDSAMYLCASSPGTGEYFEAFFGQGTRLTVV.

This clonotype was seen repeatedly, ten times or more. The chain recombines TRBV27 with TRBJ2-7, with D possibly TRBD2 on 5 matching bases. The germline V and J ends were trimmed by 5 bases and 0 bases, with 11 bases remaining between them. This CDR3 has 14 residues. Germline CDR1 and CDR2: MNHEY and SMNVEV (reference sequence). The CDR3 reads CASSPSWFSYEQYF. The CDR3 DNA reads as TGTGCCAGCAGTCCTAGCTGGTTCTCCTACGAGCAGTACTTC.

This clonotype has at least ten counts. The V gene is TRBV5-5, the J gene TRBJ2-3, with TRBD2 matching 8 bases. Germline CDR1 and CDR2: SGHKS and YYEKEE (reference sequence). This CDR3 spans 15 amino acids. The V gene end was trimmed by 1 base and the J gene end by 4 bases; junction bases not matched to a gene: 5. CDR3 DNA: TGTGCCAGCAGCTTGAAAGGCGGGGGGCCAGATACGCAGTATTTT. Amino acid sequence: CASSLKGGGPDTQYF. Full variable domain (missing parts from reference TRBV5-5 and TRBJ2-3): DAGVTQSPTHLIKTRGQQVTLRCSPISGHKSVSWYQQVLGQGPQFIFQYYEKEERGRGNFPDRFSARQFPNYSSELNVNALLLGDSALYLCASSLKGGGPDTQYFGPGTRLTVL.

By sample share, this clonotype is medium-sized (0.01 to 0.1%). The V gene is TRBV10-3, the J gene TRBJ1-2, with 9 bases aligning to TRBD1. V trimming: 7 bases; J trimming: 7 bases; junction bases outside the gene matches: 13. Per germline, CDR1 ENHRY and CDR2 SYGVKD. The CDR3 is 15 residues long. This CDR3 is CAITFNRDRVGGYTF. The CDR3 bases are TGTGCCATCACCTTTAACCGGGACAGGGTTGGTGGCTACACCTTC.

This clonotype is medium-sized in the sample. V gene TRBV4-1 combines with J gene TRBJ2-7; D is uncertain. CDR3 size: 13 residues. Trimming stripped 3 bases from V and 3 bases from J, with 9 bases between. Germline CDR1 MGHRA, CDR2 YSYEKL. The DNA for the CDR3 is TGCGCCAGCAGCCAGGGTCATAGCTACGAGCAGTACTTC. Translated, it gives CASSQGHSYEQYF.

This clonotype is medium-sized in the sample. The CDR3, as DNA: TGTGCCAGCAGCTTAGTTTGGGCCACTAACACTGAAGCTTTCTTT. Its translation: CASSLVWATNTEAFF. V gene TRBV7-2 combines with J gene TRBJ1-1; D unclear. The CDR3 is 15 amino acids. The germline V gene encodes CDR1 SGHTA and CDR2 FQGNSA. V was pared by 1 base and J by 2 bases, with 11 bases between. Filled out from reference TRBV7-2 and TRBJ1-1, the complete variable domain reads GAGVSQSPSNKVTEKGKDVELRCDPISGHTALYWYRQSLGQGLEFLIYFQGNSAPDKSGLPSDRFSAERTGGSVSTLTIQRTQQEDSAVYLCASSLVWATNTEAFFGQGTRLTVV.

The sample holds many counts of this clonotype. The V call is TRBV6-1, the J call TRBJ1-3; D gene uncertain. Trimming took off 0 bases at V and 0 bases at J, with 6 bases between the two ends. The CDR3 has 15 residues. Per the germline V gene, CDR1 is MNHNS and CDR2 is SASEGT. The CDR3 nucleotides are TGTGCCAGCAGTGAAGCCCAGTCCTCTGGAAACACCATATATTTT. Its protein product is CASSEAQSSGNTIYF.

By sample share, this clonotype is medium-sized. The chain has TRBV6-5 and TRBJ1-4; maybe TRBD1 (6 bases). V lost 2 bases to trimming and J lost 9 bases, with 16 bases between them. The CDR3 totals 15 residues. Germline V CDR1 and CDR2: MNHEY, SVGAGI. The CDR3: CASSYDKQGTQKLFF. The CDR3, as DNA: TGTGCCAGCAGTTACGATAAGCAGGGGACACAAAAACTGTTTTTT.

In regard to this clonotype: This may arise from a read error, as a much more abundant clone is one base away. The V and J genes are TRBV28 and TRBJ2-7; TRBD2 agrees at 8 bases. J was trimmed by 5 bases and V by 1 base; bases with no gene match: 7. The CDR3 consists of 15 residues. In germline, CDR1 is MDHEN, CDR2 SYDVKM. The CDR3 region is CASSLSRRAGDEQYF. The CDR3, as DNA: TGTGCCAGCAGTTTATCGCGACGAGCGGGGGACGAGCAGTACTTC.

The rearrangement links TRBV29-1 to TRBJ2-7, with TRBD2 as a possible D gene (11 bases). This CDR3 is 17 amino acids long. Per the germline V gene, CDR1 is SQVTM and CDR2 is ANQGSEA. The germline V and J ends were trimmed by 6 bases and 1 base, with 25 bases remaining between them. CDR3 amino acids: CSVGDRGLAGGSYEQYF. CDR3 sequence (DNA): TGCAGCGTCGGTGACAGGGGGCTAGCGGGGGGATCCTACGAGCAGTACTTC.

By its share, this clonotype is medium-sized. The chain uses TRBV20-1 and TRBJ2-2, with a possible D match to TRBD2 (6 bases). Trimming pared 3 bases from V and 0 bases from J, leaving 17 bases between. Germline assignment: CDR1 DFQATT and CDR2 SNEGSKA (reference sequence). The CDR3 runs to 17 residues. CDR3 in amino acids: CSARGLVGSSNTGELFF. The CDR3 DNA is TGCAGTGCTAGGGGGCTAGTCGGGAGTTCGAACACCGGGGAGCTGTTTTTT.

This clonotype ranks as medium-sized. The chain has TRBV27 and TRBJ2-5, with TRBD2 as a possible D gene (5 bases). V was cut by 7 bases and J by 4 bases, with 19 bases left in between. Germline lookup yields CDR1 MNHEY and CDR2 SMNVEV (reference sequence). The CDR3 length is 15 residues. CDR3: CASKSLPSGPETQYF. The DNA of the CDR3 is TGTGCCAGCAAAAGCCTCCCAAGCGGTCCAGAGACCCAGTACTTC.

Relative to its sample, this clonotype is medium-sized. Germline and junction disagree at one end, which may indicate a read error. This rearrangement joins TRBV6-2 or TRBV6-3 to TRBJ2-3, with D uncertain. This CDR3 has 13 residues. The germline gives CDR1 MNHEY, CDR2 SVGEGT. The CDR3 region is CASSENPGDMQYF. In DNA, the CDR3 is TGTGCCAGCAGTGAAAACCCGGGTGATATGCAGTATTTT.

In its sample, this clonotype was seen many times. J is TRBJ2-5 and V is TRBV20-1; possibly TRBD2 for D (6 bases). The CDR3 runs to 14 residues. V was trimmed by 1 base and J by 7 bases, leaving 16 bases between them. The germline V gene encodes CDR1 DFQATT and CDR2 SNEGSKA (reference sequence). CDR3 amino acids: CSARARRGSGTQYF. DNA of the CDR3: TGCAGTGCTAGAGCGCGGCGGGGAAGCGGGACCCAGTACTTC.

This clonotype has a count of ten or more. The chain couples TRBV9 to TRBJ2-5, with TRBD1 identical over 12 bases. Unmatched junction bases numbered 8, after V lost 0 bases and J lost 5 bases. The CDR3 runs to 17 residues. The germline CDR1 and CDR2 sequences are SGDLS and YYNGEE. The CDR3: CASSVGGQGAMGETQYF. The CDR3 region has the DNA TGTGCCAGCAGCGTAGGGGGACAGGGGGCGATGGGTGAGACCCAGTACTTC.

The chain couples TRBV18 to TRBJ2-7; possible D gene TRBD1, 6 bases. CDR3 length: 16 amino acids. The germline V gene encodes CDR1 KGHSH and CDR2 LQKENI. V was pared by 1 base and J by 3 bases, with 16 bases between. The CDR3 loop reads CASSPRGMGADYEQYF. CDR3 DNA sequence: TGTGCCAGCTCACCACGGGGAATGGGGGCTGACTACGAGCAGTACTTC.

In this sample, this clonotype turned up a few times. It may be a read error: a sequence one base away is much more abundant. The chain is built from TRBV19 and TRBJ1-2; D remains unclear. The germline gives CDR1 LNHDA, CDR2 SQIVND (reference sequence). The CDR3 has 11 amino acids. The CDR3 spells CASSWLEGYNF. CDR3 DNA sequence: TGTGCCAGTTCGTGGTTGGAGGGCTACAACTTC.

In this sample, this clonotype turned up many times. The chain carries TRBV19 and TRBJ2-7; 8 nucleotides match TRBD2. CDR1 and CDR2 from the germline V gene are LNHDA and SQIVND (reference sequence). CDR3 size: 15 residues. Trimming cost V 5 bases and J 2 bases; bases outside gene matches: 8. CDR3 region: CASSSQTSETYEQYF. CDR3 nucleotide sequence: TGTGCCAGTAGTTCACAGACTAGCGAAACCTACGAGCAGTACTTC.

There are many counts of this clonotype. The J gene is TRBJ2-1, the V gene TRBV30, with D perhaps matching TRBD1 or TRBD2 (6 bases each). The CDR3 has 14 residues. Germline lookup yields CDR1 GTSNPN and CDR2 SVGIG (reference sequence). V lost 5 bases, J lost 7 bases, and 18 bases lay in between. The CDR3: CAWARDWGQNEQFF. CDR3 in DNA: TGTGCCTGGGCGCGGGATTGGGGGCAGAATGAGCAGTTCTTC.

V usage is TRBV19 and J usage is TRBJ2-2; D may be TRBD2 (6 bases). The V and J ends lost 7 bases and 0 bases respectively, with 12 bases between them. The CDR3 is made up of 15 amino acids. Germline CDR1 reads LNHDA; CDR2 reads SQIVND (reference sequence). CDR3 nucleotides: TGTGCCAGTATCCCGGGGGATACGAACACCGGGGAGCTGTTTTTT. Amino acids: CASIPGDTNTGELFF.

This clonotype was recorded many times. Here the CDR3 reads CASSNLWTEQFF. The CDR3 DNA reads as TGTGCCAGCAGTAACCTATGGACGGAGCAGTTCTTC. The chain couples TRBV11-2 to TRBJ2-1; D call uncertain. The germline gives CDR1 SGHAT, CDR2 FQNNGV. The CDR3 runs 12 residues. Trimming pared 6 bases from V and 10 bases from J, leaving 13 bases between.

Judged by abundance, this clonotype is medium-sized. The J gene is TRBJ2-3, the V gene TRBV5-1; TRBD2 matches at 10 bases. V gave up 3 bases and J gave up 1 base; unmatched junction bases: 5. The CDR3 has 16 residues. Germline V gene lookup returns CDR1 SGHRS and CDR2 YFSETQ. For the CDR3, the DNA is TGCGCCAGCAGCTCGTACGGGACTAGCGGCACAGATACGCAGTATTTT. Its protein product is CASSSYGTSGTDTQYF.

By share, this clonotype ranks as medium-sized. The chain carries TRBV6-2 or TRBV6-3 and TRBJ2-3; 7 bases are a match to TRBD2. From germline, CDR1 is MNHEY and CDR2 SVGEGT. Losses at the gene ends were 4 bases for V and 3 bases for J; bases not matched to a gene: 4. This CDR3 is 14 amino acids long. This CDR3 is CASSSGGGTDTQYF. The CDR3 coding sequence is TGTGCCAGCAGTTCTGGCGGGGGAACAGATACGCAGTATTTT.

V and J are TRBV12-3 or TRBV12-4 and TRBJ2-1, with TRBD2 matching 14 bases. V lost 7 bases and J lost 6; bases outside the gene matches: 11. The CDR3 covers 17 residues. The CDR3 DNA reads TGTGCCAGCAAAGGGACTAGCGGGAGAGGAGGGGGCAATGAGCAGTTCTTC. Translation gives CASKGTSGRGGGNEQFF.

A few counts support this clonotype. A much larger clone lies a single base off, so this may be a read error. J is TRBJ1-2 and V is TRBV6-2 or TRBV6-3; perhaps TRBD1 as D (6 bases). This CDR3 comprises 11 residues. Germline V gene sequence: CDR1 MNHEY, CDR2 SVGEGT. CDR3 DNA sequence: TGTGCCAGCAGTTGGGGGGCAGGCTACAACTTC. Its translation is CASSWGAGYNF.

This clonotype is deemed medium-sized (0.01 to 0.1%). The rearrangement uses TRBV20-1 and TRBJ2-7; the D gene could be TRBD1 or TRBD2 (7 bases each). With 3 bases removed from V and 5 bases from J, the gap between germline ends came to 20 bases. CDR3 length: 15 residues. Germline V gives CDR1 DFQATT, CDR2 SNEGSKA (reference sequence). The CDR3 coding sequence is TGCAGTGCTAGTTCCCCGGGAGCGGGACAGAACGAGCAGTACTTC. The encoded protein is CSASSPGAGQNEQYF.